The 14 T cell receptor beta chains in this list originate from one sample, sequenced in a study of cytomegalovirus exposure and HLA in healthy donors. Use of 60 Vbeta and 13 Jbeta primers characterized the PCR. Data came from immunoSEQ multiplex PCR; TCRdb stores just in-frame clones and leaves some out. The data hold 150,000 to 250,000 clones, with about 80% observed a single time. The sequenced sample consisted of PBMCs. These receptors all come from a woman under 40 in good health and CMV-seropositive.

The rearrangement links TRBV7-9 to TRBJ2-7; D gene uncertain. The CDR3 sequence is 15 residues long. Germline assignment: CDR1 SEHNR and CDR2 FQNEAQ (reference sequence). The V end was cut by 5 bases, the J end by 3 bases, with 17 bases between. The CDR3 DNA follows: TGTGCCAGCAGCCTGAGCTGGCGGCCAAACTACGAGCAGTACTTC. It translates to CASSLSWRPNYEQYF.

CDR3 sequence: CASSTGDRGREQYF. CDR3 in DNA: TGTGCCAGCAGTACTGGGGACAGGGGTCGCGAGCAGTACTTC. The chain employs TRBV27 and TRBJ2-7, with 10 bases fitting TRBD1. The germline CDR1 and CDR2 sequences are MNHEY and SMNVEV (reference sequence). The trim removed 5 bases at V and 6 bases at J, leaving 7 bases unmatched. The length of the CDR3 is 14 residues.

The CDR3: CASSTSGRRETQYF. CDR3 sequence (DNA): TGTGCCAGCAGCACTAGCGGGAGAAGGGAGACCCAGTACTTC. V is TRBV11-3 and J is TRBJ2-5; TRBD2 matches 11 bases. Losses at the gene ends were 5 bases for V and 5 bases for J; bases not matched to a gene: 4. The CDR3 loop spans 14 amino acids. The V gene's germline CDR1 is SGHNT and CDR2 YENEEA.

This chain joins TRBV7-6 and TRBJ1-5; a weak D match, TRBD1 (5 bases). CDR1 is SGHVS, CDR2 FNYEAQ, per germline. The length of the CDR3 is 15 residues. With 1 base removed from V and 0 bases from J, the gap between germline ends came to 7 bases. The DNA for the CDR3 is TGTGCCAGCAGCTTAGGACAGTATAGCAATCAGCCCCAGCATTTT. As protein: CASSLGQYSNQPQHF.

The sample holds a few counts of this clone. The rearrangement joins TRBV10-3 to TRBJ2-7; a weak D match, TRBD1 (6 bases). V lost 4 bases, J lost 2 bases, and 15 bases lay in between. This CDR3 contains 15 residues. Germline CDR1 reads ENHRY; CDR2 reads SYGVKD. The CDR3 region has the DNA TGTGCCATCAGTGGTAGGACAGCCAGTACCTACGAGCAGTACTTC. This gives the protein CAISGRTASTYEQYF.

This sequence joins TRBV18 and TRBJ2-5, with 7 bases lining up with TRBD1. The V gene end was trimmed by 3 bases and the J gene end by 5 bases; junction bases not matched to a gene: 9. This CDR3 has 15 amino acids. In germline, CDR1 is KGHSH, CDR2 LQKENI. CDR3 region: CASSPQAGGEETQYF. Written as DNA, the CDR3 is TGTGCCAGCTCACCCCAGGCAGGGGGAGAGGAGACCCAGTACTTC. The entire variable domain, with the rest obtained from reference TRBV18 and TRBJ2-5, is as follows: NAGVMQNPRHLVRRRGQEARLRCSPMKGHSHVYWYRQLPEEGLKFMVYLQKENIIDESGMPKERFSAEFPKEGPSILRIQQVVRGDSAAYFCASSPQAGGEETQYFGPGTRLLVL.

The chain couples TRBV29-1 to TRBJ1-1, with 8 positions matching TRBD1. This CDR3 has 14 residues. V shed 6 bases and J 4 bases; nucleotides not matched to a gene: 10. Germline V lookup: CDR1 SQVTM, CDR2 ANQGSEA. CDR3 residues: CSVGTQGAGTEAFF. CDR3 coding DNA: TGCAGCGTCGGTACTCAGGGGGCCGGCACTGAAGCTTTCTTT.

The chain is built from TRBV5-5 and TRBJ1-6, with a possible D match to TRBD1 (5 bases). The V gene lost 1 base and the J gene lost 7 bases, with 12 bases spanning the gap. Germline V gene sequence: CDR1 SGHKS, CDR2 YYEKEE (reference sequence). The CDR3 extends over 15 amino acids. The CDR3 reads CASSLFRGLNSPLHF. CDR3 DNA: TGTGCCAGCAGCTTGTTTAGGGGTCTGAATTCACCCCTCCACTTT. Full variable domain (rest looked up from reference TRBV5-5 and TRBJ1-6): DAGVTQSPTHLIKTRGQQVTLRCSPISGHKSVSWYQQVLGQGPQFIFQYYEKEERGRGNFPDRFSARQFPNYSSELNVNALLLGDSALYLCASSLFRGLNSPLHFGNGTRLTVT.

This chain links TRBV27 with TRBJ1-5; D call uncertain. The germline V and J ends were trimmed by 7 bases and 2 bases, with 6 bases remaining between them. Germline CDR1 reads MNHEY; CDR2 reads SMNVEV (reference sequence). This CDR3 comprises 12 residues. CDR3: CASKRGNQPQHF. The CDR3 nucleotides are TGTGCCAGCAAACGGGGCAATCAGCCCCAGCATTTT.

The V and J genes are TRBV6-6 and TRBJ2-5; 11 nucleotides match TRBD1. V was pared by 6 bases and J by 0 bases, with 3 bases of the junction left unmatched. CDR1 is MNHNY and CDR2 is SVGAGI in the germline V gene (reference sequence). This CDR3 has 15 residues. The CDR3 DNA follows: TGTGCCAGCAGCAGGGACAGGGGGTACCAAGAGACCCAGTACTTC. Protein: CASSRDRGYQETQYF.

The table lists this clone with a count of one. V and J are TRBV2 and TRBJ1-2; 8 bases are shared with TRBD1. Germline loops: CDR1 SNHLY, CDR2 FYNNEI. The CDR3 spans 13 residues. The trim removed 3 bases at V and 7 bases at J, leaving 4 bases unmatched. CDR3 sequence reads: CASSDRTGTGYTF. CDR3 nucleotides: TGTGCCAGCAGTGATAGGACAGGGACTGGCTACACCTTC.

The chain employs TRBV5-6 and TRBJ2-5; D may be TRBD1 (6 bases). The germline CDR1 and CDR2 sequences are SGHDT and YYEEEE. The CDR3 is 15 amino acids. The V gene lost 2 bases and the J gene lost 0 bases, with 11 bases spanning the gap. The chain's CDR3 is CASSFFHRDQETQYF. The CDR3 DNA sequence: TGTGCCAGCAGCTTTTTTCACAGGGACCAAGAGACCCAGTACTTC. The entire variable domain, with the rest obtained from reference TRBV5-6 and TRBJ2-5, is as follows: DAGVTQSPTHLIKTRGQQVTLRCSPKSGHDTVSWYQQALGQGPQFIFQYYEEEERQRGNFPDRFSGHQFPNYSSELNVNALLLGDSALYLCASSFFHRDQETQYFGPGTRLLVL.

This chain links TRBV5-6 with TRBJ2-7; 7 nucleotides align to TRBD1. The germline CDR1 and CDR2 sequences are SGHDT and YYEEEE. The V gene end was trimmed by 2 bases and the J gene end by 5 bases; junction bases not matched to a gene: 7. This CDR3 comprises 14 residues. CDR3 nucleotide sequence: TGTGCCAGCAGCTTCACAGGGGCATTCAACGAGCAGTACTTC. Its protein is CASSFTGAFNEQYF.

The chain combines TRBV7-2 with TRBJ2-7; the D is unclear. V was pared by 1 base and J by 0 bases, with 10 bases between. This CDR3 is 15 amino acids long. CDR1 and CDR2 from the germline V gene are SGHTA and FQGNSA. In DNA form, the CDR3 reads TGTGCCAGCAGCTTAGGTCTAGAAGCCTCCTACGAGCAGTACTTC. It yields the protein CASSLGLEASYEQYF. Full variable domain (outside the CDR3, taken from reference TRBV7-2 and TRBJ2-7): GAGVSQSPSNKVTEKGKDVELRCDPISGHTALYWYRQSLGQGLEFLIYFQGNSAPDKSGLPSDRFSAERTGGSVSTLTIQRTQQEDSAVYLCASSLGLEASYEQYFGPGTRLTVT.